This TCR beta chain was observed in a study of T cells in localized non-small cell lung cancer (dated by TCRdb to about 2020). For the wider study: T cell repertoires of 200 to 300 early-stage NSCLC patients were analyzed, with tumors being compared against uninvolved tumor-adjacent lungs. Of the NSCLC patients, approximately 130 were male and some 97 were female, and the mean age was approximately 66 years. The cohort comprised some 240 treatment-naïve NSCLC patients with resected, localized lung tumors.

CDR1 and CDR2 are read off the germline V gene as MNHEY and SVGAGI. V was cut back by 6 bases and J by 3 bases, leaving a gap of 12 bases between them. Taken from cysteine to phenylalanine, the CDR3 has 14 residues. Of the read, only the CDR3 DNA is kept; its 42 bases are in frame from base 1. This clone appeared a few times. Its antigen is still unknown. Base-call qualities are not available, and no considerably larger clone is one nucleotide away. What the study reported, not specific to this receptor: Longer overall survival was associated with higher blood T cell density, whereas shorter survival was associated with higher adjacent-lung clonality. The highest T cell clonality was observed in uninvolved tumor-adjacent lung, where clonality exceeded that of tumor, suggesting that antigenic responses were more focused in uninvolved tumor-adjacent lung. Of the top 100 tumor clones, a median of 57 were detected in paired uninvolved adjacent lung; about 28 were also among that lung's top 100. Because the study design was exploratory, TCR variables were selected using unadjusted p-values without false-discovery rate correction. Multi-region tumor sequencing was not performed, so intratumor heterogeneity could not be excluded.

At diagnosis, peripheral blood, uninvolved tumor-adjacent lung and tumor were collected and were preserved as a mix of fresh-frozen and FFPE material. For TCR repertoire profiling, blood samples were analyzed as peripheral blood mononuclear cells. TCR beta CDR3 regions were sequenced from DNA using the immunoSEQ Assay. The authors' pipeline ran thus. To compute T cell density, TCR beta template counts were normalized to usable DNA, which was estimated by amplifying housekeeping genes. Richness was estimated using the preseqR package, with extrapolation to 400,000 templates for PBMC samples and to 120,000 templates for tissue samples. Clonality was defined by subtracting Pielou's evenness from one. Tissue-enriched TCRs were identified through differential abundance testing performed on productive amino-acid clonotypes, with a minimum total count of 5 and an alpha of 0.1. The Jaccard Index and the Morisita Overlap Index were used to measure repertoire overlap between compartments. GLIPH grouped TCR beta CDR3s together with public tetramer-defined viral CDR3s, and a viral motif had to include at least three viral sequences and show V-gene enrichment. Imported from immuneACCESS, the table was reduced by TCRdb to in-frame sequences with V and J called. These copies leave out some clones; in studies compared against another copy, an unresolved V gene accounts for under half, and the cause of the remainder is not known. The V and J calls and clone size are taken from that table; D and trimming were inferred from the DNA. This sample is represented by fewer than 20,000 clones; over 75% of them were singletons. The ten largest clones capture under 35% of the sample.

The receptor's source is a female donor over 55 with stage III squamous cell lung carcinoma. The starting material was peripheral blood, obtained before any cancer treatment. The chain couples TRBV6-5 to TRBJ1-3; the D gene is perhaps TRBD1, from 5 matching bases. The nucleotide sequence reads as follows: TGTGCCAGCAGGAAAGGGGCGAGTGGAAACACCATATATTTT. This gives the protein CASRKGASGNTIYF.